The 22 T cell receptor beta chains listed next were all sequenced from one sample in a study of cytomegalovirus exposure and HLA in healthy donors. The PCR contained 60 Vbeta and 13 Jbeta primers. The assay was immunoSEQ multiplex PCR, and TCRdb's table has in-frame clones only and misses some. The data show 90,000 to 110,000 clones, about 76% seen once. The sequenced sample consisted of PBMCs. The receptors were gathered from a woman aged 25 to 39 in good health and CMV-seronegative.

The chain recombines TRBV11-3 with TRBJ2-1; D might be TRBD1 (5 bases). This CDR3 is 15 amino acids long. CDR1 is SGHNT and CDR2 is YENEEA in the germline V gene. V gave up 1 base and J gave up 2 bases, with 9 bases separating them. The CDR3 region has the DNA TGTGCCAGCAGCTTAGGGACAACCACCTACAATGAGCAGTTCTTC. Translated, it gives CASSLGTTTYNEQFF.

The chain uses TRBV7-9 and TRBJ2-7; tentative D call: TRBD1 (5 bases). Germline values: CDR1 SEHNR, CDR2 FQNEAQ (reference sequence). The CDR3 consists of 12 residues. Trimming shortened V by 5 bases and J by 5 bases, and 10 bases separated the two germline ends. Here the CDR3 DNA reads TGTGCCAGCAGCACCGGACATAACGAGCAGTACTTC. Protein: CASSTGHNEQYF.

As to this clone: An end of the junction differs from the germline gene, which may be a read error. The chain joins TRBV7-9 to TRBJ2-4; perhaps TRBD2 as D (7 bases). The CDR3 runs 18 residues. CDR1 is SEHNR and CDR2 is FQNEAQ in the germline V gene (reference sequence). CDR3 coding DNA: TGTTCCAGCAGCTTAGGGGGGGTAGCGGGCCTAGCCAAAAACATTCAGTACTTC. It encodes CSSSLGGVAGLAKNIQYF.

This clone was observed a handful of times. In nucleotides, the CDR3 is TGTGCCAGCACTGGACTAGCGGGAGGTGCGCAGTTCTTC. Protein sequence: CASTGLAGGAQFF. V usage is TRBV2 and J usage is TRBJ2-1, with 14 positions matching TRBD2. J was trimmed by 12 bases and V by 7 bases; bases with no gene match: 5. The CDR3 is 13 residues long. Germline lookup yields CDR1 SNHLY and CDR2 FYNNEI.

This chain links TRBV6-1 with TRBJ2-7; 12 bases map to TRBD2. The CDR3 consists of 16 residues. The V gene end was trimmed by 4 bases and the J gene end by 3 bases; junction bases not matched to a gene: 7. Germline V gene sequence: CDR1 MNHNS, CDR2 SASEGT. CDR3 sequence reads: CASSGGGTSGRYEQYF. The CDR3 bases are TGTGCCAGCAGTGGGGGCGGGACTAGCGGGCGCTACGAGCAGTACTTC.

This chain connects TRBV7-9 to TRBJ1-5; 7 bases line up with TRBD1. The CDR3 has 16 amino acids. Trimming cost V 5 bases and J 0 bases; bases outside gene matches: 7. Per the germline V gene, CDR1 is SEHNR and CDR2 is FQNEAQ (reference sequence). The CDR3 nucleotides are TGTGCCAGCAGCGCCGGACAGGACATTAGCAATCAGCCCCAGCATTTT. It translates to CASSAGQDISNQPQHF.

This chain joins TRBV5-1 and TRBJ2-3, with 7 bases matching TRBD2. Trimming took 2 bases from V and 2 from J; bases not matched to a gene: 5. The CDR3 has 15 amino acids. CDR1 is SGHRS, CDR2 YFSETQ, per germline. CDR3 nucleotides: TGCGCCAGCAGCTTATTAGCGGGTTTCACAGATACGCAGTATTTT. This translates into CASSLLAGFTDTQYF.

This rearrangement joins TRBV7-2 to TRBJ2-1, with 9 bases identical to TRBD2. Germline CDR1 is SGHTA and CDR2 is FQGNSA. The CDR3 runs 16 residues. J lost 8 bases, V lost 5 bases, and 13 bases had no gene match. The CDR3 nucleotides read TGTGCCAGCAGCCCCATGGGGCTAGCGGGAATCTATGAGCAGTTCTTC. Its protein is CASSPMGLAGIYEQFF.

The chain employs TRBV18 and TRBJ2-7, with 7 positions matching TRBD2. V shed 4 bases and J 3 bases; nucleotides not matched to a gene: 6. The CDR3 has 14 residues. Germline assignment: CDR1 KGHSH and CDR2 LQKENI. The CDR3 nucleotides read TGTGCCAGCTCACGAAACCGGGGGGACTACGAGCAGTACTTC. Protein product: CASSRNRGDYEQYF.

Only one count was recorded for this clone. This chain joins TRBV9 and TRBJ2-4; 9 bases fit TRBD2. Trimming took 3 bases from V and 0 from J; bases not matched to a gene: 10. CDR1 is SGDLS, CDR2 YYNGEE, per germline. CDR3 length equals 18 residues. The CDR3 is CASSGTSDGNAAKNIQYF. DNA for the CDR3: TGTGCCAGCAGCGGGACTAGCGACGGAAACGCAGCCAAAAACATTCAGTACTTC.

This chain connects TRBV6-5 to TRBJ1-2, with D perhaps TRBD1 (5 bases). Trimming took off 4 bases at V and 0 bases at J, with 9 bases between the two ends. The CDR3 loop spans 14 amino acids. Germline V gene lookup returns CDR1 MNHEY and CDR2 SVGAGI. The CDR3 protein is CASSSWTSNYGYTF. The CDR3 DNA follows: TGTGCCAGCAGTTCCTGGACATCTAACTATGGCTACACCTTC.

This chain uses TRBV28 with TRBJ2-7; perhaps TRBD1 as D (6 bases). The CDR3 contains 15 residues. V was cut by 6 bases and J by 5 bases, with 20 bases left in between. Per germline, CDR1 MDHEN and CDR2 SYDVKM. This CDR3 reads CASSKTRQDTNEQYF. The CDR3 nucleotides are TGTGCCAGCAGCAAAACTCGACAGGACACGAACGAGCAGTACTTC.

This rearrangement joins TRBV10-3 to TRBJ2-5, with 14 bases matching TRBD2. The germline CDR1 and CDR2 sequences are ENHRY and SYGVKD. V gave up 9 bases and J gave up 4 bases; unmatched junction bases: 7. The CDR3 runs 15 residues. The CDR3 sequence: CAMGPGTSGRETQYF. As DNA, the CDR3 is TGTGCCATGGGTCCCGGGACTAGCGGGAGAGAGACCCAGTACTTC.

The V and J genes are TRBV6-1 and TRBJ2-2; 10 positions match TRBD2. The CDR3 covers 16 residues. Germline trimming cut 4 bases from V and 2 bases from J; bases unmatched to any gene: 4. Germline V CDR1 and CDR2: MNHNS, SASEGT. For the CDR3, the DNA is TGTGCCAGCAGTGCCCCTAGCGGGGGTAACACCGGGGAGCTGTTTTTT. Residues: CASSAPSGGNTGELFF.

This chain joins TRBV6-1 and TRBJ1-2; D is perhaps TRBD1 (5 bases). Trimming removed 5 bases from V and 2 bases from J, with 15 bases in between. The CDR3 is made up of 15 amino acids. CDR1 and CDR2 from the germline V gene are MNHNS and SASEGT. CDR3 nucleotide sequence: TGTGCCAGCAGTCGGAGGGCTGGGGGGAACTATGGCTACACCTTC. Its protein product is CASSRRAGGNYGYTF.

V is TRBV30 and J is TRBJ1-2, with D hard to call. Trimming took off 7 bases at V and 0 bases at J, with 12 bases between the two ends. The germline V gene has CDR1 GTSNPN and CDR2 SVGIG (reference sequence). This CDR3 contains 13 residues. The CDR3, as DNA: TGTGCCTCCAGAATTCCAGCTAACTATGGCTACACCTTC. Translating gives CASRIPANYGYTF.

The chain has TRBV19 and TRBJ2-7; TRBD2 aligns across 9 bases. This CDR3 comprises 16 residues. J was trimmed by 4 bases and V by 2 bases; bases with no gene match: 9. The germline CDR1 and CDR2 sequences are LNHDA and SQIVND (reference sequence). CDR3 amino acids: CASSIRSVAGVYEQYF. The CDR3, as DNA: TGTGCCAGTAGTATACGGAGCGTAGCGGGAGTTTACGAGCAGTACTTC.

The chain combines TRBV6-5 with TRBJ2-7; D is uncertain. Germline values: CDR1 MNHEY, CDR2 SVGAGI. This CDR3 is built from 16 residues. Trimming cost V 2 bases and J 0 bases, with 14 bases left between them. This CDR3 reads CASSYVSATSSYEQYF. The CDR3, as DNA: TGTGCCAGCAGTTACGTGAGCGCCACCAGCTCCTACGAGCAGTACTTC.

The rearrangement joins TRBV5-4 to TRBJ1-1, with 8 bases that match TRBD1. V shed 4 bases and J 8 bases; nucleotides not matched to a gene: 10. CDR3 length: 14 amino acids. The germline V gene encodes CDR1 SGHNT and CDR2 YYREEE (reference sequence). The chain's CDR3 is CASSNQDRVVEAFF. The CDR3 nucleotides are TGTGCCAGCAGCAACCAGGACAGGGTGGTAGAAGCTTTCTTT.

The V and J genes are TRBV13 and TRBJ2-1, with 12 bases aligning to TRBD1. Trimming cost V 1 base and J 9 bases; bases outside gene matches: 22. CDR1 PRHDT and CDR2 FYEKMQ come from the germline V gene (reference sequence). The CDR3 consists of 21 residues. For the CDR3, the DNA is TGTGCCAGCAGCTTAGCGGGGACAGGGGGCACCCAGCGGGGTACTTGGGGTGAGCAGTTCTTC. Amino acids: CASSLAGTGGTQRGTWGEQFF.

The chain uses TRBV19 and TRBJ2-1; 10 bases align to TRBD2. The V and J ends lost 1 base and 6 bases, in that order; junction bases with no gene match: 9. The CDR3 loop spans 17 amino acids. Looked up from germline, CDR1 is LNHDA and CDR2 is SQIVND (reference sequence). CDR3 DNA: TGTGCCAGTAGTATAGGCCTAGCGGGAGTAGACCGCAATGAGCAGTTCTTC. Translating it yields CASSIGLAGVDRNEQFF.

J is TRBJ1-5 and V is TRBV5-1; TRBD1 aligns across 8 bases. This CDR3 has 15 residues. Losses at the gene ends were 1 base for V and 8 bases for J; bases not matched to a gene: 8. CDR1 is SGHRS, CDR2 YFSETQ, per germline. Here the CDR3 DNA reads TGCGCCAGCAGCTTGAGCGACAGGGGTAGGGAGCCCCAGCATTTT. Translating gives CASSLSDRGREPQHF. Looking up the rest from reference TRBV5-1 and TRBJ1-5 gives the full variable domain: KAGVTQTPRYLIKTRGQQVTLSCSPISGHRSVSWYQQTPGQGLQFLFEYFSETQRNKGNFPGRFSGRQFSNSRSEMNVSTLELGDSALYLCASSLSDRGREPQHFGDGTRLSIL.